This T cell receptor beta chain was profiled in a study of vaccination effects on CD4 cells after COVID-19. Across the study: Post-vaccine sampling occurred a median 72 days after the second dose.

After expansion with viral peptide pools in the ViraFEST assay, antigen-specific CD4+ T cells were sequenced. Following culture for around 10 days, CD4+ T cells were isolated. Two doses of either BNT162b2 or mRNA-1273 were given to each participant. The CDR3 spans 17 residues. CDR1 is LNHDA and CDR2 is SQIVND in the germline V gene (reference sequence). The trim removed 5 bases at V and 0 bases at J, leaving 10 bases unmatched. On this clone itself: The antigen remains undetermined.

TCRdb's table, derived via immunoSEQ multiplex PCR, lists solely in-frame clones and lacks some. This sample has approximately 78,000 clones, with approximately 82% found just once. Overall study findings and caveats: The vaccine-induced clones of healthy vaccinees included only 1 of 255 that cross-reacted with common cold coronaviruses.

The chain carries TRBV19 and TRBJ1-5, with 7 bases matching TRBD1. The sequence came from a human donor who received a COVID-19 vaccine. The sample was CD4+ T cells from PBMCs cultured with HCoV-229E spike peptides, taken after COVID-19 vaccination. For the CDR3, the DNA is TGTGCCAGTAGTTCTACAGGGGCGGCCTATAGCAATCAGCCCCAGCATTTT. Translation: CASSSTGAAYSNQPQHF.